This T cell receptor beta chain was identified during a study of cytomegalovirus exposure and HLA in healthy donors. In regard to this clone: The antigen is undetermined.

Profiling relied on immunoSEQ multiplex PCR, and the TCRdb table lists in-frame clones only, not all of them. The table includes more than 85,000 clones, 93% detected once. General study points: For most TCR sequences rarity was the rule, although some public TCRs occurred in many donors.

V dropped 3 bases and J dropped 5 bases, with 13 bases sitting between them. CDR1 and CDR2 from the germline V gene are MGHRA and YSYEKL. This CDR3 has 14 amino acids. The V gene is TRBV4-1, the J gene TRBJ1-1, with D possibly matching TRBD1 (5 bases). The sequence was obtained from a woman in her 30s in good health and CMV-seropositive. The specimen sequenced was PBMCs. The CDR3 reads CASSHPRDGTEAFF. Here the CDR3 DNA reads TGCGCCAGCAGCCACCCGCGGGACGGGACTGAAGCTTTCTTT.